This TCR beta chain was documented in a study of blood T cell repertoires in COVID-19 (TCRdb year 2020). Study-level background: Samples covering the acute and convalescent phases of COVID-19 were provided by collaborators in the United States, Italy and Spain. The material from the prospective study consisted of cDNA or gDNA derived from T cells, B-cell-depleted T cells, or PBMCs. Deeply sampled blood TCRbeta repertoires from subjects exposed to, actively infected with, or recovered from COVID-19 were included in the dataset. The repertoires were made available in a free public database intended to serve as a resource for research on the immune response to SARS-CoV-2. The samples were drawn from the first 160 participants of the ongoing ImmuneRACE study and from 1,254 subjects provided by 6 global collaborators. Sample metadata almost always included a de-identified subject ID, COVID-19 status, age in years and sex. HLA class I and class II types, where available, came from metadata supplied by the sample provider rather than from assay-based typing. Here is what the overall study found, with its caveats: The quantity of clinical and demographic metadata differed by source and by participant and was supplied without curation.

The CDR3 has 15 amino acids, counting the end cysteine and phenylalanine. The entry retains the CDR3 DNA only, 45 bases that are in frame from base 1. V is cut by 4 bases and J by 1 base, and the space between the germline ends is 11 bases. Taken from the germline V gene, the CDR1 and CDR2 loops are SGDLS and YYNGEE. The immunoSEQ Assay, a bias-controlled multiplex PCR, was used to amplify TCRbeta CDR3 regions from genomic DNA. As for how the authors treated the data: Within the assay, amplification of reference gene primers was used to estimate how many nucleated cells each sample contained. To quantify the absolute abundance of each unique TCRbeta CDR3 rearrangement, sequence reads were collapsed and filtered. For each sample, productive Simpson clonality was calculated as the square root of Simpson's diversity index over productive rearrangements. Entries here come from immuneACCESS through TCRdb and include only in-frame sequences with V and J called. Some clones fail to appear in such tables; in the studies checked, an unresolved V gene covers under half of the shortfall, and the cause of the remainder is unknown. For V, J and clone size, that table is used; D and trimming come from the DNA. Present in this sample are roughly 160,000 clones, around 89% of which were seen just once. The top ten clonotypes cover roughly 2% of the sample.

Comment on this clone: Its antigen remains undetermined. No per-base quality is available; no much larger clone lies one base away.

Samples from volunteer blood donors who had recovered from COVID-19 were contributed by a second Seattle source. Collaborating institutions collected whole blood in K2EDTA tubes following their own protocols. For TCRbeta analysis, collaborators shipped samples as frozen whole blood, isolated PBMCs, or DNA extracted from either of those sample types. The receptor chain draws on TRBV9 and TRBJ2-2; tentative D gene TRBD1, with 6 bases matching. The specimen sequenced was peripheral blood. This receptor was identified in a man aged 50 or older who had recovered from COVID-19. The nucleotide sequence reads TGTGCCAGCAGCTACCTGGGACAGAACACCGGGGAGCTGTTTTTT. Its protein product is CASSYLGQNTGELFF. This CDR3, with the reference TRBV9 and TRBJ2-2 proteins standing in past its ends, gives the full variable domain DSGVTQTPKHLITATGQRVTLRCSPRSGDLSVYWYQQSLDQGLQFLIQYYNGEERAKGNILERFSAQQFPDLHSELNLSSLELGDSALYFCASSYLGQNTGELFFGEGSRLTVL.